Each of the 8 T cell receptor beta chains below was sequenced from the same sample in a study of Graves' ophthalmopathy and Graves' hyperthyroidism. Amplification of the TCR beta CDR3 regions used RNA transcripts (as template). After a first-round RT-PCR with HTBI primers, a second-round multiplex PCR was run. TCRdb called the multiplex PCR reads again in MiXCR, with one record for every CDR3 protein. This table holds about 210,000 distinct CDR3 sequences, under 30% found once. Sequencing was done on a sample of peripheral blood. The source is a man aged 45-65 years with Graves' ophthalmopathy.

This clonotype was counted ten times or more. This sequence joins TRBV5-4 and TRBJ1-2; 8 bases agree with TRBD1. The CDR3 contains 16 residues. The V segment lost 0 bases and the J segment 8 bases; nucleotides outside the gene matches: 12. CDR1 is SGHNT, CDR2 YYREEE, per germline (reference sequence). CDR3 in amino acids: CASSLDPGGAYGGYTF. DNA of the CDR3: TGTGCCAGCAGCTTGGACCCAGGGGGCGCTTATGGCGGCTACACCTTC.

This clonotype was detected ten times or more. The chain links TRBV6-5 to TRBJ2-2; a weak D match, TRBD1 (6 bases). With 3 bases removed from V and 2 bases from J, the gap between germline ends came to 13 bases. This CDR3 region has 16 residues. Germline V CDR1 and CDR2: MNHEY, SVGAGI. CDR3 DNA: TGTGCCAGCAGTTATCTCGCAGGGGCTAACACCGGGGAGCTGTTTTTT. Residues: CASSYLAGANTGELFF.

The chain is built from TRBV11-1 and TRBJ1-1; D uncertain. The CDR3 loop spans 15 amino acids. CDR1 is SGHAT and CDR2 is FQDESV in the germline V gene (reference sequence). The ends were cut back, 2 bases at V and 1 base at J, with 11 bases in the middle. The CDR3 sequence is CASSLNPDSNTEAFF. CDR3 coding DNA: TGTGCCAGCAGCTTAAACCCAGATTCGAACACTGAAGCTTTCTTT.

In its sample, this clonotype was seen many times. This chain connects TRBV20-1 to TRBJ2-7; D is possibly TRBD2 (6 bases). CDR1 and CDR2 from the germline V gene are DFQATT and SNEGSKA (reference sequence). Trimming pared 3 bases from V and 7 bases from J, leaving 10 bases between. The CDR3 sequence is 11 residues long. The CDR3 reads CSASGGWEQYF. The CDR3 DNA sequence: TGCAGTGCTAGTGGGGGGTGGGAGCAGTACTTC.

V and J are TRBV7-2 and TRBJ1-1, with 7 bases matching TRBD1. CDR1 is SGHTA, CDR2 FQGNSA, per germline. The trim removed 4 bases at V and 1 base at J, leaving 3 bases unmatched. CDR3 size: 14 residues. Here the CDR3 DNA reads TGTGCCAGCAGCTACTACAGGGGGAACACTGAAGCTTTCTTT. This gives the protein CASSYYRGNTEAFF.

There are many counts of this clonotype. The CDR3 region is CASRLGQYTEAFF. The CDR3 DNA reads TGTGCCAGCAGGCTCGGACAATACACTGAAGCTTTCTTT. V usage is TRBV6-2 or TRBV6-3 and J usage is TRBJ1-1, with D perhaps TRBD1 (5 bases). The CDR3 runs 13 residues. With 6 bases removed from V and 3 bases from J, the gap between germline ends came to 11 bases. Germline V gene data show CDR1 as MNHEY and CDR2 as SVGEGT.

This clonotype was counted only a few times. The V and J genes are TRBV6-2 or TRBV6-3 and TRBJ1-1; D remains ambiguous. CDR1 and CDR2 (germline): MNHEY, SVGEGT. V gave up 6 bases and J gave up 6 bases, with 17 bases separating them. The CDR3 loop spans 14 amino acids. In nucleotides, the CDR3 is TGTGCCAGCAGCTACCGTCGGCGGCCACCTGAAGCTTTCTTT. Encoded protein: CASSYRRRPPEAFF.

This clonotype was observed many times. The V call is TRBV11-2, the J call TRBJ2-7; the match to TRBD1 covers 11 bases. This CDR3 is 16 amino acids long. Germline V gives CDR1 SGHAT, CDR2 FQNNGV. V was clipped by 8 bases and J by 2 bases; unmatched bases: 11. Here the CDR3 DNA reads TGTGCCAGCTGCCGGACAGGGGGCGAGGGGACCTACGAGCAGTACTTC. Encoded protein: CASCRTGGEGTYEQYF.